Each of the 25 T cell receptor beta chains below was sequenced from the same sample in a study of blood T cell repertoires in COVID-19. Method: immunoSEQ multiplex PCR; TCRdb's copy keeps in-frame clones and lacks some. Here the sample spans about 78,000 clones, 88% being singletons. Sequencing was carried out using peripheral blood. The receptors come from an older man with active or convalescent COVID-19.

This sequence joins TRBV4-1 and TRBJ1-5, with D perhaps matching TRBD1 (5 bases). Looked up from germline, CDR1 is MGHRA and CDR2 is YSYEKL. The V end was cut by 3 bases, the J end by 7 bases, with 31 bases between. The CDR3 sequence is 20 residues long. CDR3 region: CASSQSTLGLLLGSGQPQHF. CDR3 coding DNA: TGCGCCAGCAGCCAGTCCACCTTGGGACTCCTACTGGGCTCCGGGCAGCCCCAGCATTTT.

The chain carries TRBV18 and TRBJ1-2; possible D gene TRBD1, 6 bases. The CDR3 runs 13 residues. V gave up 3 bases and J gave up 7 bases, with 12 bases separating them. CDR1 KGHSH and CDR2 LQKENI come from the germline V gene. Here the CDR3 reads CASSPGGPSGYTF. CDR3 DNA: TGTGCCAGCTCACCGGGGGGGCCAAGTGGCTACACCTTC.

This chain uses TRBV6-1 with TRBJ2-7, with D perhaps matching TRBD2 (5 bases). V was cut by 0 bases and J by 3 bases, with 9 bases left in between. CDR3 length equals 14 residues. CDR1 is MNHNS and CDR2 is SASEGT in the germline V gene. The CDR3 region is CASSEAGSFYEQYF. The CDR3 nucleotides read TGTGCCAGCAGTGAAGCTGGGAGTTTCTACGAGCAGTACTTC.

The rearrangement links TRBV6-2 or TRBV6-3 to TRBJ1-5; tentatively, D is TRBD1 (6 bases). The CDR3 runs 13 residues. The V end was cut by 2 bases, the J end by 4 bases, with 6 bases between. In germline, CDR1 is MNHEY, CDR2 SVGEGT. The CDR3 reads CASSYRGNQPQHF. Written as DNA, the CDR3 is TGTGCCAGCAGTTACAGGGGGAATCAGCCCCAGCATTTT.

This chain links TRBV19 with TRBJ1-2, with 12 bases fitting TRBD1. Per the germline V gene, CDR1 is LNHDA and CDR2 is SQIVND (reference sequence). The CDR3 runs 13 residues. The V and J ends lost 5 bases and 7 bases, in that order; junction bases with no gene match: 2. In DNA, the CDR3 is TGTGCCAGTAGTGGGGACAGGGGGCTTGGCTACACCTTC. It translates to CASSGDRGLGYTF.

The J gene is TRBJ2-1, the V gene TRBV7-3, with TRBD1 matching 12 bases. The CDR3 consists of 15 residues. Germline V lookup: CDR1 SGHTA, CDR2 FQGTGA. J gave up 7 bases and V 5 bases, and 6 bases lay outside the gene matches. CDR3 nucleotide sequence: TGTGCCAGCAGCCTCGGGACAGGGGGCTTGAATGAGCAGTTCTTC. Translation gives CASSLGTGGLNEQFF.

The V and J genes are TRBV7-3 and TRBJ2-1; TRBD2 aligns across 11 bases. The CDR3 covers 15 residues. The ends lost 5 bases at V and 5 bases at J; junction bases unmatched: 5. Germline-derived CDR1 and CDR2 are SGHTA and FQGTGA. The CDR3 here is CASSQTSGVNNEQFF. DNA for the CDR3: TGTGCCAGCAGCCAGACTAGCGGGGTCAACAATGAGCAGTTCTTC.

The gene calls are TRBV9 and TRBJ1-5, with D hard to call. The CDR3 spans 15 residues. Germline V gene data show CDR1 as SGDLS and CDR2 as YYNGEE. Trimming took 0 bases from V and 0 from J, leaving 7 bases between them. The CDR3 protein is CASSVDSYSNQPQHF. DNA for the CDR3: TGTGCCAGCAGCGTAGACTCCTATAGCAATCAGCCCCAGCATTTT.

CDR3 DNA: TGTGCCAGCAGCCCGACAGACGGGACGCAGTATTTT. This encodes CASSPTDGTQYF. The chain combines TRBV5-6 with TRBJ2-3; weak D call: TRBD1 (5 bases). CDR1 and CDR2 from the germline V gene are SGHDT and YYEEEE. V was shortened by 4 bases and J by 9 bases, with 12 bases between the two germline ends. CDR3 length: 12 residues.

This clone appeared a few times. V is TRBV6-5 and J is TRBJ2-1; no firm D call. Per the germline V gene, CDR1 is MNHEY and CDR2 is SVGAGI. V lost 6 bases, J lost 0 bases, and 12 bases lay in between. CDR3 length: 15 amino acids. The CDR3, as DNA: TGTGCCAGCAGATTGACTGGTCGCTCCTACAATGAGCAGTTCTTC. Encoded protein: CASRLTGRSYNEQFF.

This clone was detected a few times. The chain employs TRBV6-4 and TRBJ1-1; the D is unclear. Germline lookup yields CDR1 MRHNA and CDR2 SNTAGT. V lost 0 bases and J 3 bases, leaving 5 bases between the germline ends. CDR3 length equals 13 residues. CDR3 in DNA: TGTGCCAGCAGTGACTCGGAGGACACTGAAGCTTTCTTT. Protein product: CASSDSEDTEAFF.

CDR3 coding DNA: TGCGCCAGCAGTAGGGGGACAGCTCAGCCCCAGCATTTT. It encodes CASSRGTAQPQHF. V and J are TRBV10-2 and TRBJ1-5; 7 positions match TRBD1. V lost 5 bases to trimming and J lost 6 bases; unmatched junction nucleotides: 4. The CDR3 totals 13 residues. The V gene's germline CDR1 is WSHSY and CDR2 SAAADI.

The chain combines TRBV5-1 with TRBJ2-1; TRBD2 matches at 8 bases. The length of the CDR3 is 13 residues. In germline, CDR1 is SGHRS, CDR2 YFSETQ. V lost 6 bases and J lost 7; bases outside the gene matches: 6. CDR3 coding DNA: TGCGCCAGCACCTTCACGGGGGGGAATGAGCAGTTCTTC. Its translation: CASTFTGGNEQFF.

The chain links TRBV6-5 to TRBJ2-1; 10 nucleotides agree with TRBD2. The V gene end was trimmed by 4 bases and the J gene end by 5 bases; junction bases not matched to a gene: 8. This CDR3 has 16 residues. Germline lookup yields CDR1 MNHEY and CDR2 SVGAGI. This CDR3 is CASSSSGTSDDNEQFF. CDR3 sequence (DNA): TGTGCCAGCAGTTCGTCCGGGACTAGCGACGACAATGAGCAGTTCTTC.

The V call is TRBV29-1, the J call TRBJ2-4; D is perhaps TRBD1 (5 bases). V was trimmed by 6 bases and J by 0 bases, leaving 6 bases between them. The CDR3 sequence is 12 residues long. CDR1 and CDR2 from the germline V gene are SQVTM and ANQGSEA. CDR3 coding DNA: TGCAGCGTACAGGTAGCCAAAAACATTCAGTACTTC. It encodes CSVQVAKNIQYF.

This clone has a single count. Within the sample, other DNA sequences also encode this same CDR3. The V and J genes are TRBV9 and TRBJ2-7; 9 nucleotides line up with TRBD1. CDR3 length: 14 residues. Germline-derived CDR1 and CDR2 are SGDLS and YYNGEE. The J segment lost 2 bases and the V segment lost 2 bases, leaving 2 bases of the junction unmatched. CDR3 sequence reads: CASSVGQGTYEQYF. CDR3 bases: TGTGCCAGCAGCGTGGGACAGGGCACCTACGAGCAGTACTTC.

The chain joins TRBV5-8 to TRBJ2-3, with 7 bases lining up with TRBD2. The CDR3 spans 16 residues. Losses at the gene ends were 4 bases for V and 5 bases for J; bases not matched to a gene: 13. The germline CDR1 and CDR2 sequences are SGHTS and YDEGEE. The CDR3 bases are TGTGCCAGCAGCCCGGCCCTGACTAGCCTTGGAGATACGCAGTATTTT. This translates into CASSPALTSLGDTQYF.

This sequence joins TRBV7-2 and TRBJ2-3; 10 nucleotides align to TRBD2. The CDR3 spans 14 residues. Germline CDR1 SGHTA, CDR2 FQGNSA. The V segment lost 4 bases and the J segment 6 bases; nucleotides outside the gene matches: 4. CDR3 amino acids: CASSSLAGGDTQYF. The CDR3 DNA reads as TGTGCCAGCAGCTCCTTAGCGGGGGGCGATACGCAGTATTTT.

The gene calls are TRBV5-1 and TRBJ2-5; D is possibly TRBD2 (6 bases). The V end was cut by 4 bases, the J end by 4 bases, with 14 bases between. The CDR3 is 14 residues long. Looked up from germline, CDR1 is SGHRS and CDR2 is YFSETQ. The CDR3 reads CASSLALAGETQYF. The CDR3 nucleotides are TGCGCCAGCAGCCTAGCACTAGCCGGAGAGACCCAGTACTTC.

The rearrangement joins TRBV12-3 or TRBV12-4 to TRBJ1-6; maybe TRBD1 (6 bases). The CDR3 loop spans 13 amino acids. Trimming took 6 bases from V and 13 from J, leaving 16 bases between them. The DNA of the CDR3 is TGTGCCAGCAGCCCACAGGGACCTCGGCCCCTCCACTTT. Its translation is CASSPQGPRPLHF.

CDR3 loop: CASSAPLGANSPLHF. CDR3 in DNA: TGTGCCAGCAGCGCGCCTCTAGGCGCGAATTCACCCCTCCACTTT. The chain carries TRBV11-1 and TRBJ1-6; D call uncertain. Germline CDR1 is SGHAT and CDR2 is FQDESV (reference sequence). Trimming removed 5 bases from V and 7 bases from J, with 15 bases in between. CDR3 length: 15 residues.

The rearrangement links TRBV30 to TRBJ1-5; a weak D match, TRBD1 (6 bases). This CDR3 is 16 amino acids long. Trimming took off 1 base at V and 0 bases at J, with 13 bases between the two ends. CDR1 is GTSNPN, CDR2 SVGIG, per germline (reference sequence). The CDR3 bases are TGTGCCTGGAGTGGGACAGCCAGTCTTAGCAATCAGCCCCAGCATTTT. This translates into CAWSGTASLSNQPQHF.

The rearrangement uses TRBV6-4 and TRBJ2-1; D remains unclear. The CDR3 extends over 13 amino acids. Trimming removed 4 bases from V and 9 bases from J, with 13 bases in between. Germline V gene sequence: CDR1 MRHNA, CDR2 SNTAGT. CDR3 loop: CASSALELGEQFF. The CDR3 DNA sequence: TGTGCCAGCAGTGCTCTTGAGCTTGGTGAGCAGTTCTTC.

DNA for the CDR3: TGTGCCAGCAGCCCCCGGGGAGGGGTGGAGACCCAGTACTTC. This translates into CASSPRGGVETQYF. The chain is built from TRBV21-1 and TRBJ2-5; the D call of TRBD2 is as the table states it, not checked on the DNA. TRBV21-1 is a known pseudogene. The CDR3 is 14 amino acids.

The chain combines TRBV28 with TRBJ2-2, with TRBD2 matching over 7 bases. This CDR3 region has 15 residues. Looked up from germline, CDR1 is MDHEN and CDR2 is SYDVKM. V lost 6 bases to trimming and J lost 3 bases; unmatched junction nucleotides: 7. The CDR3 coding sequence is TGTGCCAGCAGCCTGACTCGGGGGGACACCGGGGAGCTGTTTTTT. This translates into CASSLTRGDTGELFF.